Sequencing of this T cell receptor beta chain was carried out in a study of blood T cell repertoires in COVID-19. About the study: Samples taken during acute and convalescent COVID-19 were collected in the United States, Italy and Spain. PBMCs, B-cell-depleted T cells, or T cells were the source of the cDNA or gDNA that made up the material.

Germline assignment: CDR1 SQVTM and CDR2 ANQGSEA. Trimming removed 1 base from V and 7 bases from J; junction bases left unmatched: 3. The CDR3 runs 14 residues. Original data processing: From reference gene primer amplification, estimates of nucleated cell counts were derived. This table comes from immunoSEQ multiplex PCR, and its TCRdb copy is limited to in-frame clones, with some not included. V, J and clone size are taken as reported in that table, and D and trimming were inferred from the DNA itself. The sample holds over 60,000 clones; approximately 92% are singletons and the top ten take around 4.9%.

The sequencing sample was made of peripheral blood. The chain joins TRBV29-1 to TRBJ2-2, with 10 bases matching TRBD1. The sequence came from a woman aged 45-65 years with active COVID-19. The CDR3 spells CSVEGTGGDGELFF. CDR3 nucleotide sequence: TGCAGCGTTGAAGGGACAGGGGGTGACGGGGAGCTGTTTTTT.